This TCR beta chain is from a study of vaccination and CD4 T cells after COVID-19. As for the study in general: Each individual in the study obtained two doses of BNT162b2 or mRNA-1273 vaccine.

V was clipped by 10 bases and J by 4 bases, with 17 bases between them. This CDR3 has 13 amino acids. Per germline, CDR1 MNHNS and CDR2 SASEGT. As to this clonotype: Its antigen is not identified.

Overall study results and limits: Relatively few convalescent patients and no early post-infection timepoints were analyzed.

Documented treatment: approximately nine-day PBMC culture with coronavirus spike peptide pools or control peptides (ViraFEST assay). The Oncomine TCR Beta short-read assay was applied to DNA of cultured CD4+ T cells. TCRdb reanalysed the PCR reads using MiXCR and keeps one entry per CDR3 protein. The sample contains over 8,500 distinct CDR3 sequences, approximately 67% of which appear only once. V is TRBV6-1 and J is TRBJ2-7; D call uncertain. The sequencing here drew on CD4+ T cells from blood, cultured in vitro, taken before SARS-CoV-2 vaccination. This clonotype originated in a human donor who had recovered from COVID-19. CDR3 bases: TGTGCCACTACGCTCCAGTCGAGATACGAGCAGTACTTC. This gives the protein CATTLQSRYEQYF.